This TCR beta chain was identified in a study of post-analysis software for immune sequencing data. Study-level information: Disease courses included relapsing-remitting, secondary progressive and progressive-relapsing multiple sclerosis. Study conclusions and caveats: Those with multiple sclerosis, the patient group, showed significantly lower normalized Chao1 diversity than controls. Pronounced co-clustering by F measure was evident among identically batched samples. Patients used roughly five TRBV segments, including TRBV5-6, TRBV5-1 and TRBV20-1, more often than controls.

V lost 4 bases, J lost 3 bases, and 10 bases lay in between. Germline values: CDR1 MNHEY, CDR2 SMNVEV (reference sequence). This CDR3 contains 13 residues. Built from TCR beta cDNA, the libraries had unique molecular identifiers in them. Once roughly 0.9 to 11 million T cells were used, about 510,000 cDNA molecules resulted. In TCRdb, the PCR reads were re-called with MiXCR into one record per CDR3 protein. Of approximately 630,000 distinct CDR3 sequences listed, 55% to 60% were seen once; the top ten hold about 11%. With regard to this clonotype: What it binds is unknown.

The clonotype was recovered from a girl aged 2 to 10 with multiple sclerosis. V usage is TRBV27 and J usage is TRBJ2-7; TRBD1 is a possible D gene (6 bases). The sequenced sample was blood. CDR3 region: CASSYRALYEQYF. The CDR3, as DNA: TGTGCCAGCAGTTACAGGGCGCTCTACGAGCAGTACTTC.